This T cell receptor beta chain was sequenced in a study of OX40 agonist ivuxolimab in advanced cancers. Study-wide context: Ivuxolimab was an agonistic, fully human IgG2 monoclonal antibody directed against OX40 (CD134), a costimulatory receptor. Intravenous ivuxolimab was administered to patients every 2 weeks at six dose levels: 0.01, 0.1, 0.3, 1.5, 3 and 10 mg/kg. Among the roughly 54 dose-escalation patients, around 19 had hepatocellular carcinoma, 15 or so melanoma, 9 renal cell carcinoma and 9 head and neck cancer. In the dose-escalation cohort, over 65% of patients were male, and the mean age was roughly 60 years, with a range of about 20 to 90. Patients were allowed to have had prior anti-PD-1, anti-PD-L1 or anti-CTLA-4 therapy, and more than 35% of the dose-escalation patients had been treated with checkpoint inhibitors. Partial responses were achieved by three dose-escalation patients, of whom one had hepatocellular carcinoma and two had cutaneous melanoma. The point of sequencing TCRbeta in the periphery was to test whether ivuxolimab changed TCR sequence diversity and drove clonal T-cell expansion. The paper describes the monotherapy dose-escalation part (N ≈ 52 patients) of the phase I trial of ivuxolimab. General study outcomes and caveats: The antigen specificity of the clonally expanded peripheral T cells was not determined. After ivuxolimab, expanded clones were on average more numerous among CD8+ T cells than among CD4+ T cells. At doses of 0.1 to 3.0 mg/kg, clonal expansion of both CD4+ and CD8+ blood T cells was observed from baseline to week 6. In partial responders in the 0.1-3.0 mg/kg groups, normalized peripheral clonal expansion was found to be among the lowest, especially among CD8+ T cells. Low levels of normalized T-cell clonal expansion were also seen in some nonresponding patients.

Comment on this clone: Its antigen specificity is not known. No base qualities exist here, and no much larger clone lies one base off it.

To sequence the TCRbeta CDR3 region, genomic DNA was isolated from the sorted cells. The immunoSEQ Assay was used to sequence the TCRbeta CDR3 regions. In TCRdb, the immuneACCESS table is reduced to in-frame sequences with V and J assigned. These tables do not hold every clone; where another copy was compared, an unresolved V gene accounts for under half, and the others remain unexplained. This sample lists under 80,000 clones; 88% were detected once. Roughly 0.89% of the sample is in the top ten clones. Looking up the germline V gene yields CDR1 SNHLY and CDR2 FYNNEI. Trimmed from V: 7 bases; trimmed from J: 2 bases; junction bases lacking a gene match: 9. Taken from cysteine to phenylalanine, the CDR3 has 15 residues. Just CDR3 DNA is preserved here, 45 bases in frame from base 1. The trial excluded patients who had a history of autoimmune disease or who were on systemic immunosuppression. Peripheral blood for TCR sequencing was collected from all dose cohorts at baseline, on cycle 4 day 1, and on cycle 7 day 1. Samples came from an open-label, multicenter, first-in-human phase I dose-escalation trial of ivuxolimab. The trial enrolled adults with locally advanced or metastatic head and neck squamous cell, hepatocellular, melanoma or renal cell carcinoma. Before TCR sequencing, CD4+ T cells and CD8+ T cells were sorted from peripheral blood as separate populations.

Sequencing used CD4+ or CD8+ T cells sorted from blood, obtained in a trial of the OX40 agonist ivuxolimab. The source of this sequence is an adult with an advanced solid tumor such as melanoma, head and neck, liver or kidney cancer. Recombination linked TRBV2 to TRBJ2-7; TRBD1 aligns with 9 central bases. CDR3 loop: CASMANRQGAYEQYF. The DNA sequence is given as TGTGCCAGCATGGCGAACAGACAGGGGGCCTACGAGCAGTACTTC.